This TCR beta chain was documented in a study of cytomegalovirus exposure and HLA in healthy donors (dated by TCRdb to 2017 to 2019). Looking at the study overall: An earlier analysis of several hundred of the donors reported 250 to 350 Gb of sequence data and 117 million unique TCR beta sequences from 150 million to 200 million T cells. Genome-wide SNP genotypes for about three fifths of the roughly 670 donors were used in a later genetic analysis, which treated that subset as a discovery cohort. The study combined high-throughput TCR immunosequencing, statistical association of individual TCRs with disease status, and machine learning to predict cytomegalovirus infection status. Along with the approximately 650-subject first cohort, a separate validation cohort of approximately 110 different subjects was used. HLA typing included class I and class II loci at four-digit resolution. Rather than using new phenotypic data, the later analysis identified candidate immune exposures from TCR beta sequences and from how often those sequences occurred across donors. Alongside the repertoire data, information on donor age, sex, ethnicity and CMV serostatus was compiled. Several DR-DQ haplotypes were handled as single units for association and clustering because linkage in the cohort was strong. The study was designed to test whether signatures of past pathogen exposure could be identified by cataloging public T cell receptors. Using immunosequencing, the study profiled T cell repertoires from 640 or so subjects and related those repertoires to cytomegalovirus serostatus. Across around 400 genotyped donors of the cohort, an average of about 240,000 unique TCR beta nucleotide sequences per donor were sequenced, and around 20% of those sequences were non-productive. Typing coverage varied by locus: about 620-630 donors for A, B, C, DRB1 and DQB1; roughly 510 for DQA1; about 590 for DPA1; around 450 for DPB1. In a later analysis, previously published TCR beta repertoires from 500 to 750 donors were re-analyzed and high-resolution HLA genotyping was added so that TCR occurrence patterns could be studied. Among the roughly 400 genotyped donors, approximately 82% belonged to the genetic ancestry cluster associated with self-reported Caucasian donors. Around 300 gigabases of sequencing data and roughly 90 million unique TCR sequences were included in an early release covering roughly 600 HLA-typed donors. An earlier analysis of some 500 of the donors applied high-throughput TCR beta sequencing to assess whether each TCR beta V gene segment acted as functional or pseudogenic. All discovery cohort repertoires had been generated using a single sequencing platform.

Library method: the immunoSEQ multiplex PCR assay. For the multiplex PCR, a mixture combining 60 forward primers for TCR Vbeta segments and 13 reverse primers for TCR Jbeta segments was used. The CDR3 region of rearranged TCR beta genes was amplified from genomic DNA with a multiplex PCR assay. Amplified TCR beta libraries were sequenced as 87-base-pair reads on the Illumina HiSeq System. The study's processing was this. A later analysis counted about 82 million unique TCR beta chains across the 650 to 800 repertoires, and some 12 million of these chains were shared by at least two donors. To remove PCR and sequencing errors, raw reads were error-corrected and collapsed into unique sequences using a nearest-neighbor algorithm that merged closely related sequences. To assign V, D and J gene segments, CDR3 sequences were aligned to IMGT reference sequences. Each retained sequence needed at least a six-nucleotide match to both a V gene segment and a J gene segment. Rearrangements were called productive when the CDR3 lacked stop codons and stayed in frame with V and J; all others were non-productive. Following IMGT convention, CDR3 was defined as the stretch from the second conserved V-encoded cysteine up to the conserved J-encoded phenylalanine. The earlier analysis of a few hundred of the donors excluded sequences that lacked an unambiguous match to a single V gene segment. An earlier analysis of fewer than 750 of the donors called V segments functional above 56.7% productive rearrangements and segregating when the between-donor standard deviation exceeded 5%. A statistical classification framework was built to diagnose cytomegalovirus status from the catalog of TCR beta chain sequences. In a later analysis, V and J genes were assigned by comparing TCR nucleotide sequences against IMGT/GENE-DB human TR gene sequences. In a later analysis, CDR3 sequences and most-parsimonious VDJ recombination scenarios were assigned using the TCRdist pipeline. In a later analysis, every TCR beta chain was defined by the combination of its CDR3 amino acid sequence and its V-gene family, and reads without a unique V-gene family were dropped. To address suspected cross-contamination and a sequencing artifact, a later analysis removed a few hundred highly shared, low-generation-probability nucleotide sequences. In a later analysis, a clonal expansion index for each public chain was calculated from normalized within-repertoire ranks of inferred template counts. In a later analysis, generation probabilities were computed with a VDJ recombination model fitted to out-of-frame rearrangements, and the resulting probabilities were checked against IGoR. In a later analysis, hypergeometric tests were used to score TCR-TCR, TCR-HLA and TCR-CMV co-occurrence, with a repertoire-size bias correction applied to TCR pairs. To estimate false discovery rates, a later analysis permuted the HLA or CMV assignments 20 times. In a later analysis, co-occurring TCRs were grouped using DBSCAN, and TCRdist sequence similarity was added for clustering within HLA-allele-positive subsets. Repertoires with fewer than 30,000 or more than 120,000 public chains were left out of co-occurrence clustering, as were about five repertoires with anomalous nucleotide sharing. TCRdb stores this immuneACCESS table with in-frame sequences only. Part of the clones is absent; in the studies checked, under half of the shortfall reflects unresolved V genes, and no reason is known for the rest. V, J and clone size are taken as reported in that table, and D and trimming were inferred from the DNA itself. This sample lists under 120,000 clones; around three quarters were detected once. The ten largest clonotypes hold roughly 4.9% of the sample.

The paper's findings and limits, for the study overall: A later analysis found that TCR association rates varied across HLA loci, with DRB1 alleles showing the most associated TCRs and HLA-C alleles the fewest. In a later genetic analysis, a missense DCLRE1C variant was associated with V-gene and J-gene trimming of TCR beta chains, and the association was replicated in an independent cohort. This cohort had only TCR beta chains sequenced, and the lack of alpha or paired-chain data limited which features could be detected. Compared with the approximately 700-donor mean, donors in an Asian-associated ancestry cluster had fewer N-insertions in productive TCRs, according to a later genetic analysis. The authors suggested that the approach could potentially be generalized to other disease states and immunological phenotypes. HLA typing was unavailable for some donors at each locus, so association tests used only the typed subset. A total of 150 or so TCR beta chains were listed by the study as associated with cytomegalovirus. In vitro tests confirmed that three of the cytomegalovirus-associated TCR beta chains recognize cytomegalovirus antigens. In a later analysis, most CMV-associated TCR beta chains were found to appear HLA-restricted, with HLA associations seemingly driven largely by CMV exposure. Assigning TCR associations to individual alleles was difficult when HLA alleles, especially DR and DQ, strongly co-occurred. Presence/absence analyses assumed roughly uniform sequencing depth across donors, an assumption that may not hold. At a false discovery rate of 0.05, a later analysis linked roughly 17,000 TCR beta sequences to specific HLA alleles. A further reported finding was that TCR beta sequences accurately predicted the HLA-A and HLA-B alleles for most subjects in the first cohort. Because the 87-base-pair reads could not distinguish some IMGT-functional V segments, including TRBV6-2 and TRBV6-3, those segments were excluded. Across donors, most TCR sequences were observed very rarely, whereas some public TCRs were present in many individuals. Because counts were too low, roughly 18 rarely observed V segments, including chromosome 9 orphons, were left out of the earlier analysis of about 500 of the donors. A group of highly shared sequence variants was considered likely to be a technical artifact of the sequencing pipeline. According to a later analysis, parvovirus B19, influenza, CMV and Epstein-Barr virus appeared linked to several top co-occurrence clusters. A later analysis found that HLA-associated TCR beta chains were more clonally expanded and had lower generation probabilities than equally common non-associated chains. In both the original and validation cohorts, the classifier was reported to diagnose cytomegalovirus status with high specificity and sensitivity. Correlated functional status among segregating V segments might be attributable to linkage disequilibrium, but an unknown experimental factor could not be ruled out. An earlier analysis of approximately 570 of the donors showed that most TCR beta V segments appeared in productive rearrangements either about 90% or about 30% of the time, which broadly matched IMGT annotations. Immune exposure information for the cohort was limited to CMV serostatus.

The CDR3 contains 14 residues, cysteine and phenylalanine counted. The kept DNA is CDR3 alone, 42 bases in frame from the first base. CDR1 and CDR2, looked up from the germline V gene, are MDHEN and SYDVKM. V and J are truncated by 3 bases and 4 bases respectively, leaving an intervening sequence of 10 bases. In total, fewer than 750 healthy bone marrow donors made up the cohort. At the time of sampling, all cohort members were nominally healthy, though unrecorded immune exposures were likely present. The donor was CMV seropositive and was included in the group of 290 or so seropositive cohort members. Every donor gave a peripheral blood sample, and the peripheral blood mononuclear cells from that sample were used for TCR beta sequencing. Genomic DNA extraction from the blood cell samples was performed with the Qiagen DNeasy Blood Extraction Kit. Notes on this clone: Its specific antigen is unknown. Per-nucleotide qualities are absent, and no much larger clonotype sits a single base away.

The rearranged segments are TRBV28 and TRBJ1-5; 5 matching bases give a weak D call of TRBD1. Input material: PBMCs. The TCR comes from a female donor in good health and CMV-seropositive. Here is the DNA: TGTGCCAGCAGTTTGTGGCAGGGAAATCAGCCCCAGCATTTT. It specifies CASSLWQGNQPQHF.